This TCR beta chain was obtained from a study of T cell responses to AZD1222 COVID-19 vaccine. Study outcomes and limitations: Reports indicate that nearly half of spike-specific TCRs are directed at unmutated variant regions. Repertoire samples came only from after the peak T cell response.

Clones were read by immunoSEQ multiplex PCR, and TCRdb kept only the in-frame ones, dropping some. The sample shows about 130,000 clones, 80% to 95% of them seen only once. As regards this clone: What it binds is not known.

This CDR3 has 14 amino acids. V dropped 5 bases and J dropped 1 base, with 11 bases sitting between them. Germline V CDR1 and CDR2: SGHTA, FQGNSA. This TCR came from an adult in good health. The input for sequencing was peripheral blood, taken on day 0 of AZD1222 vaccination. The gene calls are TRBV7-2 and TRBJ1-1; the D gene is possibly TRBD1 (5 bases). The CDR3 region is CASSAGPSNTEAFF. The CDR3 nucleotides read TGTGCCAGCAGCGCGGGACCCTCGAACACTGAAGCTTTCTTT.